The 9 T cell receptor beta chains in this list originate from one sample, sequenced in a study of OX40 agonist ivuxolimab in advanced cancers. Here immunoSEQ multiplex PCR was the method, and the copy in TCRdb shows in-frame clones only, minus some. The profile shows tens of thousands of clones, 70% to 85% of them singletons. The starting material was CD4+ or CD8+ T cells sorted from blood, obtained in a trial of the OX40 agonist ivuxolimab. The source of these receptors is an adult with an advanced solid tumor such as melanoma, head and neck, liver or kidney cancer.

The J gene is TRBJ2-1, the V gene TRBV6-4, with 7 bases aligning to TRBD1. Germline V gene lookup returns CDR1 MRHNA and CDR2 SNTAGT. The CDR3 runs to 15 residues. The trim removed 5 bases at V and 6 bases at J, leaving 10 bases unmatched. The CDR3 bases are TGTGCCAGCAGTTCCCGGACAGGCCTCTCCAATGAGCAGTTCTTC. This encodes CASSSRTGLSNEQFF.

The chain joins TRBV7-9 to TRBJ2-2; D not certain. V was trimmed by 2 bases and J by 1 base, leaving 5 bases between them. CDR1 and CDR2 from the germline V gene are SEHNR and FQNEAQ (reference sequence). The CDR3 loop spans 14 amino acids. CDR3 sequence: CASSLSGNTGELFF. CDR3 DNA: TGTGCCAGCAGCTTAAGTGGGAACACCGGGGAGCTGTTTTTT.

A remark on this clone: Within the sample, other DNA sequences also encode this same CDR3. The chain uses TRBV2 and TRBJ1-1; D may be TRBD1 (5 bases). The CDR3 covers 13 residues. CDR1 and CDR2 from the germline V gene are SNHLY and FYNNEI. V lost 2 bases and J lost 1, with 5 bases in between. In DNA form, the CDR3 reads TGTGCCAGCAGTGAACAGGGGAACACTGAAGCTTTCTTT. Translating gives CASSEQGNTEAFF. Using reference TRBV2 and TRBJ1-1 for the parts outside the CDR3, the full variable domain is EPEVTQTPSHQVTQMGQEVILRCVPISNHLYFYWYRQILGQKVEFLVSFYNNEISEKSEIFDDQFSVERPDGSNFTLKIRSTKLEDSAMYFCASSEQGNTEAFFGQGTRLTVV.

This clone was observed a single time. A much larger clone lies a single base off, so this may be a read error. The chain carries TRBV2 and TRBJ1-1; D gene uncertain. From germline, CDR1 is SNHLY and CDR2 FYNNEI. The ends were cut back, 6 bases at V and 1 base at J, with 3 bases in the middle. This CDR3 is built from 11 residues. As DNA, the CDR3 is TGTGCCAGCAGCTCGAACACTGAAGCTTTCTTT. Translation: CASSSNTEAFF.

The chain carries TRBV7-2 and TRBJ1-2; D not certain. The germline gives CDR1 SGHTA, CDR2 FQGNSA. V gave up 5 bases and J gave up 5 bases, with 18 bases separating them. The CDR3 spans 15 residues. In nucleotides, the CDR3 is TGTGCCAGCAGCCTCCCCCTTCTACAATGGTATGGCTACACCTTC. This translates into CASSLPLLQWYGYTF.

The chain uses TRBV6-6 and TRBJ2-1, with 12 bases lining up with TRBD2. Trimming at V came to 2 bases and at J to 8 bases, leaving 4 bases not matched to a gene. Per germline, CDR1 MNHNY and CDR2 SVGAGI (reference sequence). This CDR3 spans 15 amino acids. CDR3 amino acids: CASSYRTSGTDEQFF. As DNA, the CDR3 is TGTGCCAGCAGTTACAGGACTAGCGGGACCGATGAGCAGTTCTTC.

The chain couples TRBV7-2 to TRBJ2-1; a possible D gene is TRBD2 (6 bases). Looked up from germline, CDR1 is SGHTA and CDR2 is FQGNSA. This CDR3 spans 17 amino acids. Trimming stripped 2 bases from V and 4 bases from J, with 18 bases between. CDR3 DNA: TGTGCCAGCAGCTTAAATCCTGGAGCGGGTGGATACAATGAGCAGTTCTTC. It translates to CASSLNPGAGGYNEQFF.

The chain joins TRBV5-1 to TRBJ2-3; tentatively, D is TRBD1 (6 bases). Per the germline V gene, CDR1 is SGHRS and CDR2 is YFSETQ. Trimming pared 4 bases from V and 2 bases from J, leaving 14 bases between. The CDR3 has 15 amino acids. The CDR3 DNA follows: TGCGCCAGCAGCCCACAGGGTTTTTACACAGATACGCAGTATTTT. Its translation: CASSPQGFYTDTQYF.

This clone has only one observation. V gene TRBV27 combines with J gene TRBJ2-5; D is unclear. The CDR3 is 16 residues long. Germline V gene sequence: CDR1 MNHEY, CDR2 SMNVEV (reference sequence). Trimming stripped 6 bases from V and 4 bases from J, with 21 bases between. CDR3 sequence (DNA): TGTGCCAGCAGCCCCGAGCGAGGAAGGGCTGGAGAGACCCAGTACTTC. This codes for CASSPERGRAGETQYF.